One sample yielded the 25 T cell receptor beta chains listed below, sequenced in a study of regulatory T cells in long-lasting Graves disease (dated by TCRdb to the early 2020s). Libraries were built with multiplex PCR. Sequencing instrument: Illumina HiSeq 4000. CDR3 regions were amplified by Arm-PCR with iRepertoire HTBI primers to construct TCR beta libraries. Using fastp at Q25 and MiXCR, TCRdb reprocessed the public reads and kept productive beta chains. All rows with the same CDR3 protein become a single entry with the most common DNA and genes. This sample lists approximately 250,000 distinct CDR3 sequences; approximately 20% were detected once. Less than 25% of the sample is held by the ten biggest clonotypes. The label giving this sample's time point can be read as: newly diagnosed GD, antithyroid drugs for less than 3 months. For both TCR sequencing and RNA sequencing, RNA was extracted from PBMCs in TRIzol.

Sequencing used peripheral blood mononuclear cells (PBMCs), obtained at new diagnosis, from a patient treated with antithyroid drugs. The receptor source for this set is a female donor with Graves disease.

This clonotype was observed at least ten times. This sequence joins TRBV12-3 or TRBV12-4 and TRBJ1-1, with 8 bases aligning to TRBD1. The CDR3 runs 13 residues. V lost 2 bases and J lost 10; bases outside the gene matches: 6. The CDR3 DNA reads as TGTGCCAGCAGTTTAACCCAGGGGGCCGGAGCTTTCTTT. Amino acids: CASSLTQGAGAFF.

This clonotype was recorded at least ten times. The chain combines TRBV13 with TRBJ1-1; D ambiguous. This CDR3 is built from 15 residues. V lost 7 bases and J lost 2, with 17 bases in between. Germline CDR1 and CDR2: PRHDT and FYEKMQ (reference sequence). CDR3: CASTQRREANTEAFF. In DNA form, the CDR3 reads TGTGCCAGCACCCAGCGCCGGGAAGCCAACACTGAAGCTTTCTTT.

This clonotype has ten or more counts. The rearrangement links TRBV29-1 to TRBJ2-1; 7 nucleotides match TRBD2. Per germline, CDR1 SQVTM and CDR2 ANQGSEA. Unmatched junction bases numbered 17, after V lost 6 bases and J lost 0 bases. The CDR3 sequence is 18 residues long. CDR3 in amino acids: CSVVQPLLAPSSYNEQFF. CDR3 nucleotide sequence: TGCAGCGTCGTGCAACCTTTACTAGCGCCGAGCTCCTACAATGAGCAGTTCTTC.

This clonotype has ten or more counts. This sequence joins TRBV7-9 and TRBJ2-1; TRBD2 aligns across 9 bases. Germline V gene sequence: CDR1 SEHNR, CDR2 FQNEAQ (reference sequence). The CDR3 length is 15 residues. J lost 2 bases, V lost 5 bases, and 4 bases had no gene match. CDR3 loop: CASSALAGPYNEQFF. The CDR3 coding sequence is TGTGCCAGCAGCGCCCTAGCGGGACCCTACAATGAGCAGTTCTTC.

With regard to this clonotype: A far larger clone is one nucleotide away, so this likely arose from a read error. This chain uses TRBV28 with TRBJ2-5; no clear D. Germline V CDR1 and CDR2: MDHEN, SYDVKM. V dropped 2 bases and J dropped 11 bases, with 24 bases sitting between them. The CDR3 length is 16 residues. Here the CDR3 reads CASSLGVTSSYNEQYF. The CDR3 DNA follows: TGTGCCAGCAGTTTAGGGGTAACAAGCTCCTACAATGAGCAGTACTTC.

This clonotype came up many times. This chain uses TRBV4-3 with TRBJ2-1; D remains unclear. The V and J ends lost 0 bases and 12 bases respectively, with 12 bases between them. Germline V gene sequence: CDR1 LGHNA, CDR2 YSLEER. The CDR3 has 13 amino acids. CDR3 in amino acids: CASSQDLARWQFF. CDR3 nucleotide sequence: TGCGCCAGCAGCCAAGATCTGGCGAGGTGGCAGTTCTTC.

As regards this clonotype: A read error may produce the germline difference seen at one junction end. The chain uses TRBV5-4 and TRBJ1-3; 7 nucleotides agree with TRBD1. Germline V CDR1 and CDR2: SGHNT, YYREEE (reference sequence). The CDR3 is 14 residues long. Here the CDR3 DNA reads TGTGCCAGCAGCTTAGGGCCAGGGGGAAACACCGTATATTTT. Protein sequence: CASSLGPGGNTVYF.

This clonotype was counted ten times or more. The V and J genes are TRBV20-1 and TRBJ2-4, with unresolved D. V was shortened by 0 bases and J by 0 bases, with 12 bases between the two germline ends. The V gene's germline CDR1 is DFQATT and CDR2 SNEGSKA (reference sequence). This CDR3 spans 16 amino acids. The CDR3 sequence is CSARDYTHLAKNIQYF. CDR3 in DNA: TGCAGTGCTAGAGATTATACACATCTAGCCAAAAACATTCAGTACTTC.

This clonotype was recorded at least ten times. The V and J genes are TRBV11-2 and TRBJ2-7, with 7 bases aligning to TRBD2. Germline loops: CDR1 SGHAT, CDR2 FQNNGV. The CDR3 spans 15 residues. V trimming: 4 bases; J trimming: 3 bases; junction bases outside the gene matches: 9. CDR3 nucleotide sequence: TGTGCCAGCAGCTCTAGACTAGCATCAGTCTACGAGCAGTACTTC. As protein: CASSSRLASVYEQYF.

J is TRBJ2-7 and V is TRBV28; D not certain. Trimming pared 2 bases from V and 3 bases from J, leaving 5 bases between. This CDR3 has 12 residues. From germline, CDR1 is MDHEN and CDR2 SYDVKM. The CDR3 coding sequence is TGTGCCAGCAGTTTAGCCAGCTACGAGCAGTACTTC. This encodes CASSLASYEQYF.

This clonotype showed up just a few times. The chain combines TRBV11-3 with TRBJ2-5; 9 bases line up with TRBD2. Per the germline V gene, CDR1 is SGHNT and CDR2 is YENEEA. Trimming at V came to 8 bases and at J to 4 bases, leaving 11 bases not matched to a gene. The CDR3 loop spans 15 amino acids. CDR3 sequence reads: CASSPSLAGRETQYF. CDR3 nucleotide sequence: TGTGCCAGCTCGCCCAGCCTAGCGGGACGAGAGACCCAGTACTTC. The entire variable domain, with the rest obtained from reference TRBV11-3 and TRBJ2-5, is as follows: EAGVVQSPRYKIIEKKQPVAFWCNPISGHNTLYWYLQNLGQGPELLIRYENEEAVDDSQLPKDRFSAERLKGVDSTLKIQPAELGDSAVYLCASSPSLAGRETQYFGPGTRLLVL.

This clonotype was detected many times. The rearrangement uses TRBV12-3 or TRBV12-4 and TRBJ1-2, with 7 bases that match TRBD1. This CDR3 is 18 amino acids long. Trimming cost V 5 bases and J 8 bases; bases outside gene matches: 23. The CDR3 sequence: CASSTIGEGGRGALGYTF. In nucleotides, the CDR3 is TGTGCCAGCAGTACGATAGGGGAAGGGGGCAGGGGAGCGCTCGGCTACACCTTC.

This clonotype showed up many times. CDR3 coding DNA: TGTGCCAGCAGTGGGACTACGTCTTTAAATGAGCAGTTCTTC. It codes for CASSGTTSLNEQFF. The chain employs TRBV6-1 and TRBJ2-1, with D maybe TRBD2 (6 bases). The CDR3 runs 14 residues. The V end was cut by 4 bases, the J end by 7 bases, with 14 bases between. The germline gives CDR1 MNHNS, CDR2 SASEGT.

Many counts were recorded for this clonotype. V is TRBV12-3 or TRBV12-4 and J is TRBJ2-1; possibly TRBD1 for D (7 bases). The CDR3 runs to 14 residues. Trimming pared 4 bases from V and 6 bases from J, leaving 13 bases between. As DNA, the CDR3 is TGTGCCAGCAGTTACTACAGGGGAGGCAATGAGCAGTTCTTC. As protein: CASSYYRGGNEQFF.

This clonotype has at least ten counts. The chain uses TRBV12-3 or TRBV12-4 and TRBJ1-2; TRBD1 matches at 7 bases. This CDR3 has 13 amino acids. Trimming took 5 bases from V and 6 from J; bases not matched to a gene: 6. CDR3 nucleotides: TGTGCCAGCAGTCCAACAGGGGAGGATGGCTACACCTTC. Translation gives CASSPTGEDGYTF.

Worth noting for this clonotype: Possible read error: a much larger clone is one base away. The chain employs TRBV5-1 and TRBJ2-3, with 15 positions matching TRBD2. With 0 bases clipped from V and 1 base from J, the junction kept 6 bases outside the gene matches. CDR3 size: 19 residues. Germline V gives CDR1 SGHRS, CDR2 YFSETQ. The CDR3 region is CASSLEGTSGRQGTDTQYF. CDR3 sequence (DNA): TGCGCCAGCAGCTTGGAAGGGACTAGCGGGAGGCAGGGCACAGATACGCAGTATTTT.

The table lists this clonotype with many counts. The chain combines TRBV20-1 with TRBJ1-1; perhaps TRBD1 as D (5 bases). Germline V lookup: CDR1 DFQATT, CDR2 SNEGSKA (reference sequence). The CDR3 spans 12 residues. The germline V and J ends were trimmed by 6 bases and 2 bases, with 10 bases remaining between them. This CDR3 reads CSATTDNTEAFF. For the CDR3, the DNA is TGCAGTGCGACGACAGATAACACTGAAGCTTTCTTT.

This chain uses TRBV2 with TRBJ2-7; TRBD2 might be the D (6 bases). V lost 2 bases, J lost 6 bases, and 11 bases lay in between. The CDR3 length is 13 residues. Germline lookup yields CDR1 SNHLY and CDR2 FYNNEI. In nucleotides, the CDR3 is TGTGCCAGCAGTGAATGGGACGGGGGCGAGCAGTACTTC. Amino acid sequence: CASSEWDGGEQYF.

This clonotype has ten or more counts. The rearrangement joins TRBV12-3 or TRBV12-4 to TRBJ2-5, with a tentative D call TRBD1 (6 bases). The J call may not be correct, given that the DNA end is closer to TRBJ2-1. The CDR3 consists of 16 residues. The DNA for the CDR3 is TGTGCCAGCAGTTTTGAGGTAGGGGGTCCCAACAATGAGCAGTTCTTC. Protein product: CASSFEVGGPNNEQFF.

This clonotype was detected ten times or more. The chain carries TRBV7-2 and TRBJ2-7; D is undetermined. Germline V CDR1 and CDR2: SGHTA, FQGNSA. V shed 1 base and J shed 0 bases, with 7 bases lying between them. The CDR3 is 14 amino acids. In nucleotides, the CDR3 is TGTGCCAGCAGCTTAGGGAGCGTCTCCTACGAGCAGTACTTC. Amino acids: CASSLGSVSYEQYF.

The J gene is TRBJ1-1, the V gene TRBV12-3 or TRBV12-4; 8 nucleotides align to TRBD1. The CDR3 runs 14 residues. After removal of 10 bases from V and 4 bases from J, the junction contained 11 bases not matched to a gene. CDR3 in DNA: TGTGCCACCCAAAGAGGACAGGGTTTCACTGAAGCTTTCTTT. Amino acid sequence: CATQRGQGFTEAFF.

As concerns this clonotype: A much larger clone differs by one base, so this may be a read error. V is TRBV3-1 and J is TRBJ2-7; D call uncertain. The CDR3 consists of 13 residues. Germline V lookup: CDR1 LGHDT, CDR2 YNNKEL (reference sequence). In DNA form, the CDR3 reads TGTGCCAGCTCACCAGGAGTCTCCTACGGGCAGTACTTC. Translating it yields CASSPGVSYGQYF.

This clonotype was counted at least ten times. The J gene is TRBJ1-1, the V gene TRBV15; D unresolved. Germline CDR1 is LNHNV and CDR2 is YYDKDF (reference sequence). The CDR3 has 15 residues. With 4 bases removed from V and 4 bases from J, the gap between germline ends came to 16 bases. CDR3 bases: TGTGCCACCAGCAATGGGGAAGGCCTGATCACTGAAGCTTTCTTT. Translated, it gives CATSNGEGLITEAFF.

This clonotype was recorded once. It may be a read error: a sequence one base away is much more abundant. The chain recombines TRBV20-1 with TRBJ1-6; weak D call: TRBD1 (6 bases). The V gene's germline CDR1 is DFQATT and CDR2 SNEGSKA (reference sequence). The CDR3 sequence is 15 residues long. CDR3 sequence: CSAIQGAGRRGPRHF. The CDR3 DNA is TGCAGTGCTATACAGGGTGCCGGTCGGAGAGGGCCCCGCCACTTT.

This clonotype was observed many times. This chain connects TRBV27 to TRBJ2-3; 9 nucleotides match TRBD1. The CDR3 sequence is 17 residues long. CDR1 MNHEY and CDR2 SMNVEV come from the germline V gene (reference sequence). V trimming: 7 bases; J trimming: 4 bases; junction bases outside the gene matches: 15. This CDR3 reads CASTSMGDRGRADTQYF. The CDR3 nucleotides read TGTGCCAGCACCTCAATGGGCGACAGGGGGAGGGCAGATACGCAGTATTTT.